A selection of T cell receptor beta chains follows, all from one sample in a study of CD8 T cells in ankylosing spondylitis. TCRdb re-derived calls from the 5' RACE reads in MiXCR, one entry per CDR3 protein. The table lists roughly 38,000 distinct CDR3 sequences, around 10% of them singletons. The specimen sequenced was blood, either unsorted or a sorted T cell fraction (not recorded which). These receptors all come from a male donor with ankylosing spondylitis or in good health (not recorded which). Both conserved end residues are part of each CDR3. A D gene is named only where the DNA matches it firmly. Size tells how often a clone was seen (once, few, many) or the class of an expanded clone, and some rows leave it out.

d_gene,v_gene,j_gene,abundance,CDR3aa,CDR3nt
TRBD2,TRBV10-3,TRBJ2-7,many,CAISATSGRFYEQYF,TGTGCCATCAGTGCGACTAGCGGGAGGTTCTACGAGCAGTACTTC
-,TRBV7-8,TRBJ2-2,many,CASSLVYPGELFF,TGTGCCAGCAGCTTAGTCTACCCCGGGGAGCTGTTTTTT
TRBD1,TRBV6-1,TRBJ1-1,many,CASHNRGTEAFF,TGTGCCAGCCACAACAGGGGCACTGAAGCTTTCTTT
-,TRBV28,TRBJ1-5,many,CASTTGRSQPQHF,TGTGCCAGCACAACAGGGAGGAGTCAGCCCCAGCATTTT
-,TRBV2,TRBJ2-3,many,CASSEGRESTDTQYF,TGTGCCAGCAGTGAAGGCAGGGAAAGCACAGATACGCAGTATTTT
-,TRBV14,TRBJ2-1,many,CASSHYNEQFF,TGTGCCAGCAGCCACTACAATGAGCAGTTCTTC
-,TRBV28,TRBJ1-5,-,CASSSGTMSNQPQHF,TGTGCCAGCAGCTCCGGGACAATGAGCAATCAGCCCCAGCATTTT
TRBD1,TRBV25-1,TRBJ1-4,many,CASSEPIGTGDGKLFF,TGTGCCAGCAGTGAACCAATCGGGACAGGGGACGGAAAACTGTTTTTT
-,TRBV5-1,TRBJ2-1,many,CASSLVGQNNEQFF,TGCGCCAGCAGCTTGGTCGGACAGAACAATGAGCAGTTCTTC
-,TRBV12-3/TRBV12-4,TRBJ1-1,many,CASTSLGGRNTEAFF,TGTGCCAGCACTAGCCTGGGGGGAAGGAACACTGAAGCTTTCTTT
-,TRBV7-3,TRBJ2-2,-,CASSLSSQGGRVTGELFF,TGTGCCAGCAGCTTATCGTCGCAGGGGGGCCGTGTCACCGGGGAGCTGTTTTTT
TRBD2,TRBV18,TRBJ2-1,many,CASSPGFSGPYNEQFF,TGTGCCAGCTCTCCAGGGTTTAGCGGGCCCTACAATGAGCAGTTCTTC
-,TRBV5-8,TRBJ2-2,many,CASSFIGGTLTGELFF,TGTGCCAGCAGCTTTATTGGCGGGACCCTCACCGGGGAGCTGTTTTTT
TRBD2,TRBV6-1,TRBJ2-1,many,CASGGSTPYNEQFF,TGTGCCAGTGGCGGGAGTACTCCGTACAATGAGCAGTTCTTC
TRBD1,TRBV6-5,TRBJ1-2,many,CASSSSDRGHNYGYTF,TGTGCCAGCAGTTCGTCGGACAGGGGGCATAACTATGGCTACACCTTC
-,TRBV20-1,TRBJ1-1,medium-sized,CSAREPDDTREAFF,TGCAGTGCTAGAGAGCCAGACGACACGAGGGAAGCTTTCTTT
-,TRBV27,TRBJ2-3,few,CASSLIQGSSTDTQYF,TGTGCCAGCAGTTTAATACAGGGATCGAGCACAGATACGCAGTATTTT
-,TRBV7-3,TRBJ1-1,many,CASSPGQNTEAFF,TGTGCCAGCAGCCCCGGACAGAACACTGAAGCTTTCTTT